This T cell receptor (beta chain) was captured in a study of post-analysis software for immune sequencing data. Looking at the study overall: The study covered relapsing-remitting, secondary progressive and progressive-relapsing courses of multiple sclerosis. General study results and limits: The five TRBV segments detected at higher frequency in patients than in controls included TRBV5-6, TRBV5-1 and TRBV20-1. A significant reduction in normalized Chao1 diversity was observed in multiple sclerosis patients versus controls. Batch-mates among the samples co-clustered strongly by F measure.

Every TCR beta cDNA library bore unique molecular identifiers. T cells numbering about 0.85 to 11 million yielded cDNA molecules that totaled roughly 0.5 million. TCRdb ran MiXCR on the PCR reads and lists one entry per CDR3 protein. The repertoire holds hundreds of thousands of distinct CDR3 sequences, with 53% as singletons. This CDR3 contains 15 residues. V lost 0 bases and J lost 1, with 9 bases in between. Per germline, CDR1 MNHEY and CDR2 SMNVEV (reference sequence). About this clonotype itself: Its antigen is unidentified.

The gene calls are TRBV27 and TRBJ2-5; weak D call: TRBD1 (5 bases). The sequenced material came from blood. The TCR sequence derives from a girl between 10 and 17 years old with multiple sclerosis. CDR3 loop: CASSLSTGLQETQYF. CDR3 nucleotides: TGTGCCAGCAGTTTATCTACAGGCCTCCAAGAGACCCAGTACTTC.